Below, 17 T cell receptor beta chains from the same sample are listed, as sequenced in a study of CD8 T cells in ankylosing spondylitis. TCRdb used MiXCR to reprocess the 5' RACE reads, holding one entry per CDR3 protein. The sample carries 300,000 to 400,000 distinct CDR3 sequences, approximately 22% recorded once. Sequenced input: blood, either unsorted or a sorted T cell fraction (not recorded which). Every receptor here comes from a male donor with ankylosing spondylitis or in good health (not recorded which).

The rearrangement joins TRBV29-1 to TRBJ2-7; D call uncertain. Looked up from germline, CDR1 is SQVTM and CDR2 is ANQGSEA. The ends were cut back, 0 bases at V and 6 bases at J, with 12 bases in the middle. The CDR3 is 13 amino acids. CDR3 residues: CSVEDPALGEQYF. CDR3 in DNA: TGCAGCGTTGAAGATCCCGCCTTGGGCGAGCAGTACTTC.

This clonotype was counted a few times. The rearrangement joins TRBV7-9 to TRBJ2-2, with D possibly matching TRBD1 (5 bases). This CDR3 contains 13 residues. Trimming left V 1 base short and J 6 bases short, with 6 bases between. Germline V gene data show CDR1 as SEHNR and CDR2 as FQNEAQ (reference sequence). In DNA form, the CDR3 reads TGTGCCAGCAGCTTAGAGGGGTCCGGGGAGCTGTTTTTT. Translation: CASSLEGSGELFF. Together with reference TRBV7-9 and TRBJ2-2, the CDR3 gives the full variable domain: DTGVSQNPRHKITKRGQNVTFRCDPISEHNRLYWYRQTLGQGPEFLTYFQNEAQLEKSRLLSDRFSAERPKGSFSTLEIQRTEQGDSAMYLCASSLEGSGELFFGEGSRLTVL.

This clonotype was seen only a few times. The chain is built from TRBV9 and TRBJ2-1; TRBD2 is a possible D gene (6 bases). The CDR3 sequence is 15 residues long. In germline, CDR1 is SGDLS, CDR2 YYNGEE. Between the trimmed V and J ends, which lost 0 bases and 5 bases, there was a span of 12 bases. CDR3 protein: CASSVAGSGHNEQFF. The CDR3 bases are TGTGCCAGCAGCGTAGCGGGCAGCGGGCACAATGAGCAGTTCTTC.

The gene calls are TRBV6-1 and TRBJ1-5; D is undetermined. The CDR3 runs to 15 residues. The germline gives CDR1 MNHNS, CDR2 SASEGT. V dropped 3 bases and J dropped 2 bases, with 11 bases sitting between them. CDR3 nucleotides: TGTGCCAGCAGTGACAGTCCTTACGGCAATCAGCCCCAGCATTTT. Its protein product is CASSDSPYGNQPQHF.

The CDR3 DNA follows: TGTGCCAGCGCAAAGACAGGGCTGCAGTTCTTC. This translates into CASAKTGLQFF. The chain couples TRBV18 to TRBJ2-1; 7 bases are a match to TRBD1. The germline gives CDR1 KGHSH, CDR2 LQKENI. V dropped 8 bases and J dropped 12; count of bases not matched to a gene: 7. The CDR3 spans 11 residues.

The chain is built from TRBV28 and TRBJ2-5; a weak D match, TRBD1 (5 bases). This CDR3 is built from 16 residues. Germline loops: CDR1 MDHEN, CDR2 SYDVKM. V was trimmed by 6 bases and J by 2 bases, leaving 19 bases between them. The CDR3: CASSLANFDSQETQYF. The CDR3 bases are TGTGCCAGCAGCCTGGCAAACTTCGACAGTCAAGAGACCCAGTACTTC.

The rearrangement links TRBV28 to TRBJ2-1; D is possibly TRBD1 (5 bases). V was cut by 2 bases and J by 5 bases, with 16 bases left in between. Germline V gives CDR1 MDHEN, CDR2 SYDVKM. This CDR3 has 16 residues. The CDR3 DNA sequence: TGTGCCAGCAGTTTACATCCAGGGAAGGTTAACAATGAGCAGTTCTTC. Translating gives CASSLHPGKVNNEQFF. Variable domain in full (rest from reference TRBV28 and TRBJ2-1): DVKVTQSSRYLVKRTGEKVFLECVQDMDHENMFWYRQDPGLGLRLIYFSYDVKMKEKGDIPEGYSVSREKKERFSLILESASTNQTSMYLCASSLHPGKVNNEQFFGPGTRLTVL.

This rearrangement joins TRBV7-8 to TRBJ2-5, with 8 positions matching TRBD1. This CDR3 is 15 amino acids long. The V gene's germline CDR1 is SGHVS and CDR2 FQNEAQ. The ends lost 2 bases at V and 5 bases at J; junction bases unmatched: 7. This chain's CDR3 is CASSLWTGRRETQYF. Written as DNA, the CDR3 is TGTGCCAGCAGCTTATGGACAGGGAGAAGGGAGACCCAGTACTTC.

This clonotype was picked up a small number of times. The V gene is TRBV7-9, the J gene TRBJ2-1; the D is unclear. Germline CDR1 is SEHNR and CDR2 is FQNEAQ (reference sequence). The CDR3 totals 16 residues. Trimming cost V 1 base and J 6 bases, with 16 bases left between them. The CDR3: CASSLDLTGWGNEQFF. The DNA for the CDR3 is TGTGCCAGCAGCTTAGACCTTACCGGGTGGGGCAATGAGCAGTTCTTC. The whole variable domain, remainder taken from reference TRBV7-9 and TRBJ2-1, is DTGVSQNPRHKITKRGQNVTFRCDPISEHNRLYWYRQTLGQGPEFLTYFQNEAQLEKSRLLSDRFSAERPKGSFSTLEIQRTEQGDSAMYLCASSLDLTGWGNEQFFGPGTRLTVL.

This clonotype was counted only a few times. CDR3 nucleotide sequence: TGTGCCAGCAGGACACTAGCGGGGACCAACACCGGGGAGCTGTTTTTT. Translating it yields CASRTLAGTNTGELFF. This chain links TRBV12-3 or TRBV12-4 with TRBJ2-2; 10 bases are a match to TRBD2. The trim removed 6 bases at V and 2 bases at J, leaving 6 bases unmatched. The CDR3 consists of 16 residues.

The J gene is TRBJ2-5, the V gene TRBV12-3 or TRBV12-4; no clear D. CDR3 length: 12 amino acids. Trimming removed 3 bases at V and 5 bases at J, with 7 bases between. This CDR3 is CASSFASETQYF. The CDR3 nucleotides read TGTGCCAGCAGTTTCGCCTCGGAGACCCAGTACTTC.

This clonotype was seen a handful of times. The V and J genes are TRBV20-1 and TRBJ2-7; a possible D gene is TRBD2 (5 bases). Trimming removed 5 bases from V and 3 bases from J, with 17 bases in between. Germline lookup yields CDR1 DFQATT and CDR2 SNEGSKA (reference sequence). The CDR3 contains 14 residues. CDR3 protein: CSALGLGDYYEQYF. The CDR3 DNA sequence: TGCAGTGCTCTTGGCTTGGGCGACTACTACGAGCAGTACTTC.

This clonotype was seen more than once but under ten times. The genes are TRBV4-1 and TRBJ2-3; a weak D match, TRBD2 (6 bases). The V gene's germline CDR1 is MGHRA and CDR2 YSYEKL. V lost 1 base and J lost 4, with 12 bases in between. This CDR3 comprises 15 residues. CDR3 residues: CASSQAQRAPDTQYF. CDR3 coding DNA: TGCGCCAGCAGCCAAGCCCAGCGGGCCCCAGATACGCAGTATTTT.

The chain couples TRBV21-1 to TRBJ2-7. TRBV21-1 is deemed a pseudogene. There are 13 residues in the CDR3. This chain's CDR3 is CASSTDGIYEQYF. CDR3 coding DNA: TGTGCCAGCAGCACGGACGGAATCTACGAGCAGTACTTC.

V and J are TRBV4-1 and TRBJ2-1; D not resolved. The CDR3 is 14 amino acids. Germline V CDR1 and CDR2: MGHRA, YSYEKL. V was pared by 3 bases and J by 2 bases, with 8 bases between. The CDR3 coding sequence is TGCGCCAGCAGCCAGGGGATTGCCTACAATGAGCAGTTCTTC. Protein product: CASSQGIAYNEQFF.

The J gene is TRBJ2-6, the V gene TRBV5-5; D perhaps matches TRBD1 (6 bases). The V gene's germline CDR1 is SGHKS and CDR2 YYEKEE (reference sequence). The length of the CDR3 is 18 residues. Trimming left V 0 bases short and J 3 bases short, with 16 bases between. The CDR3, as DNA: TGTGCCAGCAGCTTGGCTGGACAGCTCAAAGGTGGGGCCAACGTCCTGACTTTC. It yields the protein CASSLAGQLKGGANVLTF.

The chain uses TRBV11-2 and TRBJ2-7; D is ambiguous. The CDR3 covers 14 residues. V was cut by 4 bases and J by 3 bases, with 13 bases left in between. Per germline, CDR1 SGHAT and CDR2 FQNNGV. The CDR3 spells CASSSPPMGYEQYF. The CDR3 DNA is TGTGCCAGCAGCTCCCCTCCCATGGGCTACGAGCAGTACTTC.